A selection of T cell receptor beta chains follows, all from one sample in a study of shared clonotypes between healthy human individuals. Sequenced by immunoSEQ multiplex PCR; TCRdb stores in-frame clones only, minus some. The sample includes 1.5 million to 2.5 million clones, roughly 95% of them seen just once. The material sequenced was naive CD8+ T cells sorted from blood. These receptors originate from a man younger than 30 in good health. Each CDR3 is given with its conserved first and last residue. D genes are given only for firm matches. The listing skips clone size in some rows; elsewhere it reads once, few, many or a size class.

len | d_gene | abundance | j_gene | v_gene | CDR3nt | CDR3aa
16 | TRBD1 | - | TRBJ2-1 | TRBV4-3 | TGCGCCAGCAGCCAAAATCTAGGACAGGGTTACCATGAGCAGTTCTTC | CASSQNLGQGYHEQFF
16 | - | - | TRBJ2-2 | TRBV9 | TGTGCCAGCAGCGTAGGGTCGCACCCGAGCACCGGGGAGCTGTTTTTT | CASSVGSHPSTGELFF
15 | - | - | TRBJ1-4 | TRBV7-9 | TGTGCCAGCAGCTCCCAGGCGGAGGGACGGGAAAAACTGTTTTTT | CASSSQAEGREKLFF
13 | - | - | TRBJ1-1 | TRBV11-2 | TGTGCCAGCAGATATGAAGGGGGCACTGAAGCTTTCTTT | CASRYEGGTEAFF
15 | TRBD1 | - | TRBJ2-3 | TRBV27 | TGTGCCAGCAGTCCTAAGCAGGGGGCGCTTGACACGCAGTATTTT | CASSPKQGALDTQYF
14 | - | - | TRBJ2-2 | TRBV28 | TGTGCCAGCATCGGCTACTCCCGTCCCGGGGAGCTGTTTTTT | CASIGYSRPGELFF
17 | TRBD1 | - | TRBJ2-7 | TRBV5-1 | TGCGCCAGCAGCCGCGACCGGACAGGAATGATCTCCTACGAGCAGTACTTC | CASSRDRTGMISYEQYF
18 | - | - | TRBJ2-3 | TRBV11-2 | TGTGCCAGCAGCTTATGGGGGGCGGTGCTGGACGGCACAGATACGCAGTATTTT | CASSLWGAVLDGTDTQYF
13 | - | - | TRBJ2-7 | TRBV11-1 | TGTGCCAGCAGCGGTGAGAGCTCCTACGAGCAGTACTTC | CASSGESSYEQYF
15 | TRBD1 | once | TRBJ2-7 | TRBV7-8 | TGTGCCAGCAGTGAAAGGGACAGGGATACCTACGAGCAGTACTTC | CASSERDRDTYEQYF
15 | - | - | TRBJ2-7 | TRBV27 | TGTGCCAGCAGTTCGAGGTTGGGGGGAGGTTACGAGCAGTACTTC | CASSSRLGGGYEQYF
11 | - | - | TRBJ2-7 | TRBV7-2 | TGTGCCATTTCTAGGGCTTACGAGCAGTACTTC | CAISRAYEQYF
13 | - | once | TRBJ2-7 | TRBV5-1 | TGCGCCAGCAGCTCGGAAGATTGGAACGAGCAGTACTTC | CASSSEDWNEQYF
15 | - | - | TRBJ2-7 | TRBV7-3 | TGTGCCAGCAGCTTAGATCCAGCAGTGAACTACGAGCAGTACTTC | CASSLDPAVNYEQYF
17 | - | - | TRBJ1-2 | TRBV7-9 | TGTGCCAGCAGAACAATGCCCCAGGGGCACCAAAACTATGGCTACACCTTC | CASRTMPQGHQNYGYTF
13 | - | once | TRBJ2-2 | TRBV27 | TGTGCCAGCATCGAGGTGAACACCGGGGAGCTGTTTTTT | CASIEVNTGELFF
12 | TRBD1 | - | TRBJ1-2 | TRBV7-9 | TGTGCCAGCGACGACAGGGTCGAAGGCTACACCTTC | CASDDRVEGYTF
17 | - | - | TRBJ2-2 | TRBV4-3 | TGCGCCAGCAGCCAAGTCTTCGAGGGCCCGAACACCGGGGAGCTGTTTTTT | CASSQVFEGPNTGELFF
14 | - | - | TRBJ1-4 | TRBV28 | TGTGCCAGCAATTTCCCAGGGTCAGATGAAAAACTGTTTTTT | CASNFPGSDEKLFF
14 | - | few | TRBJ2-2 | TRBV7-9 | TGTGCCAGCAGCTTATGGTTGAACACCGGGGAGCTGTTTTTT | CASSLWLNTGELFF
17 | TRBD2 | - | TRBJ2-1 | TRBV4-1 | TGCGCCAGCAGCCAAGGAGTAGCGGGGAGCTATTACAATGAGCAGTTCTTC | CASSQGVAGSYYNEQFF
13 | TRBD1 | - | TRBJ1-3 | TRBV5-6 | TGTGCCAGCAGCTCCGGGACAGGACCTATCGGCGGTTTT | CASSSGTGPIGGF
17 | TRBD2 | - | TRBJ2-1 | TRBV9 | TGTGCCAGCAGCGCGGTAAGCGGGACTTGGGCCTACAATGAGCAGTTCTTC | CASSAVSGTWAYNEQFF
13 | - | - | TRBJ1-1 | TRBV7-6 | TGTGCCAGCACCGAACTGGTCCTTGGATCGGCTTTCTTT | CASTELVLGSAFF